The sequence of this TCR beta chain was determined in a study of blood T cell repertoires in COVID-19 (TCRdb year 2020). Broadly, across the study: The collaborator samples originated in the United States, Italy and Spain and spanned the acute and convalescent phases of COVID-19. Samples came from the ongoing ImmuneRACE study (first 160 participants) plus 1,254 subjects from 6 global collaborators. The repertoires were made available in a free public database intended to serve as a resource for research on the immune response to SARS-CoV-2. A de-identified subject ID, COVID-19 status, age in years and sex were almost always included in the sample metadata. Deeply sampled blood TCRbeta repertoires from subjects exposed to, actively infected with, or recovered from COVID-19 were included in the dataset. HLA class I and class II types, where available, came from metadata supplied by the sample provider rather than from assay-based typing. The prospective study material was composed of cDNA or gDNA derived from T cells, B-cell-depleted T cells, or PBMCs. Results and caveats for the whole study, not just this receptor: How much clinical and demographic metadata was included differed by source and by participant, and the metadata was provided uncurated.

Collaborating institutions collected whole blood in K2EDTA tubes following their own protocols. For TCRbeta analysis, collaborators shipped samples in one of three forms: frozen whole blood, isolated PBMCs, or DNA extracted from either of those sample types. The CDR3 has 14 amino acids, counting the end cysteine and phenylalanine. Only the CDR3 DNA is retained, 42 bases long and in frame from the first base. V is reduced by 4 bases and J by 1 base, leaving a spacing of 11 bases between them. Via the germline V gene, CDR1 is SGHRS and CDR2 YFSETQ. The immunoSEQ Assay, a bias-controlled multiplex PCR, was used to amplify TCRbeta CDR3 regions from genomic DNA. The original pipeline was this. Nucleated cell counts per sample were estimated from amplification of reference gene primers within the assay. Sequence reads were collapsed and filtered to measure the absolute abundance of every unique TCRbeta CDR3 rearrangement. For each sample, productive Simpson clonality was calculated by taking the square root of Simpson's diversity index across productive rearrangements. Entries here come from immuneACCESS through TCRdb and include only in-frame sequences with V and J called. Some clones fail to appear in such tables; in the studies checked, an unresolved V gene covers under half of the shortfall, and the cause of the remainder is unknown. V and J calls plus clone size are reproduced from that table; the DNA served to infer D and trimming. The sample table holds 150,000 to 180,000 clones, of which around 80% were seen once. Roughly 8.9% of the sample belongs to the ten largest clones.

Comments on this clone: Its cognate antigen has yet to be identified. Base-call qualities are not available, and no considerably larger clone is one nucleotide away.

The sequenced sample consisted of peripheral blood. This TCR came from a woman aged 45-60 years with acute or convalescent COVID-19. The chain links TRBV5-1 with TRBJ1-1, with no confidently assigned D gene. The DNA sequence is TGCGCCAGCAGCCCTAGTCGGCAGAACACTGAAGCTTTCTTT. Its translation reads: CASSPSRQNTEAFF.